These T cell receptor beta chains were read from a single sample in a study of stem cell transplantation in POMP-related autoinflammatory disease. Produced via immunoSEQ multiplex PCR; TCRdb's table is partial and in-frame only. Of approximately 11,000 clones in the sample, more than 85% were seen once. The sample consisted of CD8+ T cells from PBMCs, taken before stem cell transplantation. The origin of the receptors is a human donor with POMP-related autoinflammation and immune dysregulation (PRAID). The CDR3 runs from the conserved cysteine through the conserved F or W. A D gene is named only where the DNA matches it firmly. Clone size is stated in some rows and not others, as once, few, many or a class when expanded.

d_call: TRBD2; clone_size: NA; j_call: TRBJ2-1; v_call: TRBV6-4; cdr3_aa: CASSEGLAGGTYNEQFF; cdr3_nt: TGTGCCAGCAGTGAGGGACTAGCGGGAGGGACTTACAATGAGCAGTTCTTC
d_call: NA; clone_size: NA; j_call: TRBJ1-4; v_call: TRBV6-5; cdr3_aa: CASSQLGLVSEKLFF; cdr3_nt: TGTGCCAGCAGTCAACTGGGGCTAGTCTCCGAAAAACTGTTTTTT
d_call: NA; clone_size: NA; j_call: TRBJ2-5; v_call: TRBV28; cdr3_aa: CASSLGWLTERMTQYF; cdr3_nt: TGTGCCAGCAGTTTAGGATGGCTGACCGAGAGGATGACCCAGTACTTC
d_call: TRBD1; clone_size: NA; j_call: TRBJ1-5; v_call: TRBV19; cdr3_aa: CASSVGTGGNQPQHF; cdr3_nt: TGTGCCAGTAGTGTGGGGACAGGGGGGAATCAGCCCCAGCATTTT
d_call: TRBD1; clone_size: NA; j_call: TRBJ2-6; v_call: TRBV11-2; cdr3_aa: CASSLVVYRGRRGANVLTF; cdr3_nt: TGTGCCAGCAGCTTAGTGGTTTATAGGGGGCGCCGTGGGGCCAACGTCCTGACTTTC
d_call: NA; clone_size: NA; j_call: TRBJ2-7; v_call: TRBV4-1; cdr3_aa: CASSQDYLREVHEQYF; cdr3_nt: TGCGCCAGCAGCCAAGACTATCTAAGAGAAGTCCACGAGCAGTACTTC
d_call: NA; clone_size: NA; j_call: TRBJ2-7; v_call: TRBV19; cdr3_aa: CASSRGTGQVGEQYF; cdr3_nt: TGTGCCAGTAGTAGGGGAACAGGGCAGGTAGGGGAGCAGTACTTC
d_call: TRBD2; clone_size: NA; j_call: TRBJ2-1; v_call: TRBV27; cdr3_aa: CASSLGTSGKSEQFF; cdr3_nt: TGTGCCAGCAGTCTCGGGACTAGCGGAAAATCTGAGCAGTTCTTC
d_call: TRBD1; clone_size: NA; j_call: TRBJ2-7; v_call: TRBV19; cdr3_aa: CASSSGQGAYEQYF; cdr3_nt: TGTGCCAGTAGTTCGGGACAGGGGGCCTACGAGCAGTACTTC
d_call: NA; clone_size: NA; j_call: TRBJ1-5; v_call: TRBV28; cdr3_aa: CASSSQTRWDQPQHF; cdr3_nt: TGTGCCAGCAGTTCCCAAACACGATGGGATCAGCCCCAGCATTTT
d_call: NA; clone_size: NA; j_call: TRBJ1-6; v_call: TRBV7-9; cdr3_aa: CASSLIGEIGNSPLHF; cdr3_nt: TGTGCCAGCAGCTTAATTGGGGAGATTGGGAATTCACCCCTCCACTTT
d_call: NA; clone_size: NA; j_call: TRBJ2-7; v_call: TRBV19; cdr3_aa: CASSITVSYEQYF; cdr3_nt: TGTGCCAGTAGTATCACGGTATCCTACGAGCAGTACTTC
d_call: TRBD1; clone_size: NA; j_call: TRBJ1-2; v_call: TRBV7-9; cdr3_aa: CASSSGGYGYTF; cdr3_nt: TGTGCCAGCAGCTCAGGGGGCTATGGCTACACCTTC
d_call: TRBD2; clone_size: NA; j_call: TRBJ2-7; v_call: TRBV28; cdr3_aa: CASKILADSYEQYF; cdr3_nt: TGTGCCAGCAAGATACTAGCGGACTCCTACGAGCAGTACTTC
d_call: NA; clone_size: NA; j_call: TRBJ2-1; v_call: TRBV6-6; cdr3_aa: CASSYPDPRGNEQFF; cdr3_nt: TGTGCCAGCAGTTACCCGGACCCCAGGGGCAATGAGCAGTTCTTC
d_call: TRBD1; clone_size: NA; j_call: TRBJ1-1; v_call: TRBV19; cdr3_aa: CASSILLTGATEAFF; cdr3_nt: TGTGCCAGTAGTATCCTGCTCACAGGGGCAACTGAAGCTTTCTTT
d_call: NA; clone_size: NA; j_call: TRBJ2-5; v_call: TRBV7-8; cdr3_aa: CASSLVSWETQYF; cdr3_nt: TGTGCCAGCAGCTTAGTCAGTTGGGAGACCCAGTACTTC
d_call: NA; clone_size: NA; j_call: TRBJ1-2; v_call: TRBV11-2; cdr3_aa: CASSLMNYGYTF; cdr3_nt: TGTGCCAGCAGCTTGATGAACTATGGCTACACCTTC
d_call: TRBD1; clone_size: NA; j_call: TRBJ2-1; v_call: TRBV27; cdr3_aa: CASTPTRGQGHNEQFF; cdr3_nt: TGTGCCAGCACCCCTACCCGCGGACAGGGTCACAATGAGCAGTTCTTC
d_call: NA; clone_size: NA; j_call: TRBJ2-6; v_call: TRBV7-9; cdr3_aa: CASSLARGSGANVLTF; cdr3_nt: TGTGCCAGCAGCTTAGCGCGGGGATCTGGGGCCAACGTCCTGACTTTC
d_call: NA; clone_size: once; j_call: TRBJ2-7; v_call: TRBV5-1; cdr3_aa: CASSLGQRKSEQYF; cdr3_nt: TGCGCCAGCAGCTTGGGGCAGCGCAAGAGCGAGCAGTACTTC
d_call: NA; clone_size: NA; j_call: TRBJ1-1; v_call: TRBV6-4; cdr3_aa: CASSETTGLRTEAFF; cdr3_nt: TGTGCCAGCAGTGAGACGACGGGCCTGAGGACTGAAGCTTTCTTT
d_call: TRBD1; clone_size: NA; j_call: TRBJ1-2; v_call: TRBV7-2; cdr3_aa: CASSSTGYYGYTF; cdr3_nt: TGTGCCAGCAGCTCGACAGGGTACTATGGCTACACCTTC
d_call: NA; clone_size: NA; j_call: TRBJ2-2; v_call: TRBV27; cdr3_aa: CASSSWMGTGELFF; cdr3_nt: TGTGCCAGCAGTTCCTGGATGGGCACCGGGGAGCTGTTTTTT
d_call: TRBD1; clone_size: NA; j_call: TRBJ1-2; v_call: TRBV13; cdr3_aa: CASNLQGGFGYTF; cdr3_nt: TGTGCCAGCAACCTACAGGGGGGTTTCGGCTACACCTTC
d_call: NA; clone_size: NA; j_call: TRBJ1-2; v_call: TRBV27; cdr3_aa: CASSLGSNYGYTF; cdr3_nt: TGTGCCAGCAGTTTAGGCAGCAACTATGGCTACACCTTC
d_call: NA; clone_size: NA; j_call: TRBJ2-2; v_call: TRBV9; cdr3_aa: CASGGQDARELFF; cdr3_nt: TGTGCCAGCGGGGGGCAGGATGCCAGGGAGCTGTTTTTT
d_call: NA; clone_size: few; j_call: TRBJ2-7; v_call: TRBV6-1; cdr3_aa: CASSLGQGWYEQYF; cdr3_nt: TGTGCCAGCAGCCTGGGGCAGGGGTGGTACGAGCAGTACTTC
d_call: NA; clone_size: once; j_call: TRBJ2-3; v_call: TRBV15; cdr3_aa: CASQPPRDSTDTQYF; cdr3_nt: TGTGCCAGCCAACCCCCTCGGGACAGCACAGATACGCAGTATTTT
d_call: NA; clone_size: NA; j_call: TRBJ2-1; v_call: TRBV4-2; cdr3_aa: CASSHSGTQVQFF; cdr3_nt: TGTGCCAGCAGCCACTCCGGGACCCAAGTGCAGTTCTTC
d_call: NA; clone_size: NA; j_call: TRBJ2-3; v_call: TRBV27; cdr3_aa: CASTDTYPGADTQYF; cdr3_nt: TGTGCCAGCACCGACACTTACCCGGGGGCAGATACGCAGTATTTT
d_call: TRBD1; clone_size: NA; j_call: TRBJ2-1; v_call: TRBV7-9; cdr3_aa: CASRGSGTGEFF; cdr3_nt: TGTGCCAGCAGGGGATCCGGGACAGGGGAGTTCTTC
d_call: NA; clone_size: NA; j_call: TRBJ2-1; v_call: TRBV7-6; cdr3_aa: CASSLGAYNEQFF; cdr3_nt: TGTGCCAGCAGCTTAGGGGCGTACAATGAGCAGTTCTTC
d_call: TRBD1; clone_size: NA; j_call: TRBJ2-7; v_call: TRBV19; cdr3_aa: CASRKGAGNEQYF; cdr3_nt: TGTGCCAGCCGCAAGGGGGCAGGGAACGAGCAGTACTTC
d_call: NA; clone_size: few; j_call: TRBJ1-2; v_call: TRBV27; cdr3_aa: CASSFPRQGEGYTF; cdr3_nt: TGTGCCAGCAGTTTTCCCAGACAAGGGGAAGGCTACACCTTC
d_call: TRBD1; clone_size: NA; j_call: TRBJ2-5; v_call: TRBV11-2; cdr3_aa: CASSPGTAETQYF; cdr3_nt: TGTGCCAGCAGCCCCGGGACAGCAGAGACCCAGTACTTC
d_call: NA; clone_size: few; j_call: TRBJ1-6; v_call: TRBV6-1; cdr3_aa: CASLSYNSPLHF; cdr3_nt: TGTGCCAGCCTCTCCTATAATTCACCCCTCCACTTT
d_call: TRBD2; clone_size: few; j_call: TRBJ2-7; v_call: TRBV5-1; cdr3_aa: CASSLDGLAGGTYEQYF; cdr3_nt: TGCGCCAGCAGCTTGGACGGACTAGCGGGAGGGACCTACGAGCAGTACTTC
d_call: TRBD2; clone_size: NA; j_call: TRBJ2-2; v_call: TRBV7-3; cdr3_aa: CASSLMGLAGGSNTGELFF; cdr3_nt: TGTGCCAGCAGCTTAATGGGACTAGCGGGAGGATCGAACACCGGGGAGCTGTTTTTT
d_call: NA; clone_size: NA; j_call: TRBJ2-1; v_call: TRBV28; cdr3_aa: CASSYLGKTYNEQFF; cdr3_nt: TGTGCCAGCAGTTACCTAGGGAAGACCTACAATGAGCAGTTCTTC
d_call: NA; clone_size: NA; j_call: TRBJ1-5; v_call: TRBV14; cdr3_aa: CASSQAGQNQPQHF; cdr3_nt: TGTGCCAGCAGCCAGGCAGGGCAAAATCAGCCCCAGCATTTT
d_call: TRBD1; clone_size: once; j_call: TRBJ2-2; v_call: TRBV5-5; cdr3_aa: CASSLTGGTGELFF; cdr3_nt: TGTGCCAGCAGCTTGACAGGGGGCACCGGGGAGCTGTTTTTT
d_call: NA; clone_size: NA; j_call: TRBJ2-5; v_call: TRBV6-1; cdr3_aa: CASKKGRARQETQYF; cdr3_nt: TGTGCCAGCAAAAAGGGACGAGCAAGACAAGAGACCCAGTACTTC
d_call: TRBD2; clone_size: NA; j_call: TRBJ2-1; v_call: TRBV7-6; cdr3_aa: CASSQLAGAGNEQFF; cdr3_nt: TGTGCCAGCAGTCAACTAGCGGGGGCGGGCAATGAGCAGTTCTTC
d_call: TRBD2; clone_size: NA; j_call: TRBJ2-7; v_call: TRBV2; cdr3_aa: CASSEGLAGVYEQYF; cdr3_nt: TGTGCCAGCAGTGAAGGGCTAGCGGGAGTCTACGAGCAGTACTTC
d_call: NA; clone_size: once; j_call: TRBJ1-5; v_call: TRBV7-7; cdr3_aa: CASSWKETRIDHERSNQPQHF; cdr3_nt: TGTGCTAGCAGCTGGAAAGAGACAAGGATTGATCATGAAAGAAGCAATCAGCCCCAGCATTTT
d_call: NA; clone_size: NA; j_call: TRBJ2-1; v_call: TRBV27; cdr3_aa: CASSIPPDQQFF; cdr3_nt: TGTGCCAGCAGTATCCCCCCGGACCAGCAGTTCTTC
d_call: NA; clone_size: NA; j_call: TRBJ2-1; v_call: TRBV12-5; cdr3_aa: CASGLGGRASYNEQFF; cdr3_nt: TGTGCTAGTGGTTTGGGGGGGAGAGCTTCCTACAATGAGCAGTTCTTC
d_call: NA; clone_size: NA; j_call: TRBJ1-6; v_call: TRBV6-5; cdr3_aa: CASSYPGSPLHF; cdr3_nt: TGTGCCAGCAGTTACCCTGGGTCACCCCTCCACTTT
d_call: NA; clone_size: NA; j_call: TRBJ2-7; v_call: TRBV10-2; cdr3_aa: CASSDGLAQDEQYF; cdr3_nt: TGCGCCAGCAGTGATGGGCTAGCGCAGGACGAGCAGTACTTC
d_call: TRBD2; clone_size: NA; j_call: TRBJ2-1; v_call: TRBV6-5; cdr3_aa: CASSSWTSGSSNEQFF; cdr3_nt: TGTGCCAGCAGTTCCTGGACTAGCGGGTCAAGTAATGAGCAGTTCTTC
d_call: NA; clone_size: NA; j_call: TRBJ1-5; v_call: TRBV6-1; cdr3_aa: CASSGGGDYQPQHF; cdr3_nt: TGTGCCAGCAGTGGGGGGGGAGATTATCAGCCCCAGCATTTT
d_call: NA; clone_size: once; j_call: TRBJ2-7; v_call: TRBV4-1; cdr3_aa: CASSQETSSPYEQYF; cdr3_nt: TGCGCCAGCAGCCAAGAGACTTCTTCCCCTTACGAGCAGTACTTC
d_call: TRBD2; clone_size: few; j_call: TRBJ2-5; v_call: TRBV2; cdr3_aa: CASILSLAGLQETQYF; cdr3_nt: TGTGCCAGCATTCTCTCCTTAGCGGGCCTACAAGAGACCCAGTACTTC
d_call: TRBD1; clone_size: NA; j_call: TRBJ1-1; v_call: TRBV5-1; cdr3_aa: CASSLGGQEAFF; cdr3_nt: TGCGCCAGCAGCTTGGGGGGACAGGAAGCTTTCTTT
d_call: NA; clone_size: NA; j_call: TRBJ1-2; v_call: TRBV6-5; cdr3_aa: CAIGRTPVDGYTF; cdr3_nt: TGTGCCATCGGAAGAACCCCCGTTGATGGCTACACCTTC
d_call: NA; clone_size: NA; j_call: TRBJ2-2; v_call: TRBV28; cdr3_aa: CASSLSGGRANTGELFF; cdr3_nt: TGTGCCAGCAGTTTATCCGGGGGGCGAGCGAACACCGGGGAGCTGTTTTTT
d_call: NA; clone_size: NA; j_call: TRBJ2-7; v_call: TRBV11-2; cdr3_aa: CASSPRGMAEQYF; cdr3_nt: TGTGCCAGCAGCCCTAGGGGCATGGCCGAGCAGTACTTC
d_call: NA; clone_size: NA; j_call: TRBJ1-1; v_call: TRBV5-4; cdr3_aa: CASSLLATEAFF; cdr3_nt: TGTGCCAGCAGCTTGTTGGCCACTGAAGCTTTCTTT